This T cell receptor beta chain was obtained from a study of CD8+ T cells in alopecia areata. The sample's treatment: oral pan-JAK inhibitor, 5-10 mg twice daily. CDR1 and CDR2 (germline): LGHNA, YSLEER. The CDR3 is made up of 13 amino acids. V lost 3 bases and J 3 bases, leaving 6 bases between the germline ends. As to this clone: Its antigen is currently unknown.

Study outcomes and limitations: On tofacitinib, scalp clonality and expanded CD8+ clones among top 100 fell significantly.

TCR sequencing used cDNA made by reverse transcription of extracted RNA. Using immunoSEQ multiplex PCR, the repertoire was profiled, and TCRdb retains in-frame clones only, with some absent. The table shows over 200,000 clones, with 64% occurring only once. The chain recombines TRBV4-3 with TRBJ1-5; D unresolved. Sequences were derived from CD4+ T cells sorted from blood, sampled at week 4, from a patient treated with tofacitinib. This receptor was taken from a human donor with alopecia areata. The CDR3 sequence: CASSHTYNQPQHF. CDR3 in DNA: TGCGCCAGCAGCCACACGTACAATCAGCCCCAGCATTTT.